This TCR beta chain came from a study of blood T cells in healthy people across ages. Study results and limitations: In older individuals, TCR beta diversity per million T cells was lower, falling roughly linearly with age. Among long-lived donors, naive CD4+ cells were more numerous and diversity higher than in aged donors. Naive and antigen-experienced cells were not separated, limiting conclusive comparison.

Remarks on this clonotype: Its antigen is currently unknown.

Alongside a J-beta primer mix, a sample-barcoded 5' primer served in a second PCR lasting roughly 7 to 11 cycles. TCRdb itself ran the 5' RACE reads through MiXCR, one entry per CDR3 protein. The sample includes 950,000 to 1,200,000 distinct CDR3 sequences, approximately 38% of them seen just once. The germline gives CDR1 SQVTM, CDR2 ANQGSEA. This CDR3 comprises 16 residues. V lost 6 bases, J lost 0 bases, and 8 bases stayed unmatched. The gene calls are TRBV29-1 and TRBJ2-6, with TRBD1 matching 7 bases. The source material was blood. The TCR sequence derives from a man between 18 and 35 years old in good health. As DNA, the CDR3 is TGCAGCGTCTATGGGACAGCTAGCTCTGGGGCCAACGTCCTGACTTTC. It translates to CSVYGTASSGANVLTF. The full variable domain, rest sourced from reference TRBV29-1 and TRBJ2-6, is SAVISQKPSRDICQRGTSLTIQCQVDSQVTMMFWYRQQPGQSLTLIATANQGSEATYESGFVIDKFPISRPNLTFSTLTVSNMSPEDSSIYLCSVYGTASSGANVLTFGAGSRLTVL.